The 22 T cell receptor beta chains given below trace back to one sample, sequenced in a study of cytomegalovirus exposure and HLA in healthy donors. This PCR relied on a set of 60 Vbeta primers and 13 Jbeta primers. Some clones are missing from TCRdb's copy, which holds only in-frame ones; the method was immunoSEQ multiplex PCR. The repertoire has 75,000 to 80,000 clones, about 79% of them found once; the top ten carry around 1.5%. The sequencing input was PBMCs. Receptors were obtained from a man aged 35 to 55 in good health and CMV-seronegative.

This chain joins TRBV18 and TRBJ2-6; possibly TRBD2 for D (5 bases). Germline assignment: CDR1 KGHSH and CDR2 LQKENI. Trimming cost V 1 base and J 0 bases, with 10 bases left between them. The CDR3 consists of 17 residues. The DNA of the CDR3 is TGTGCCAGCTCACCACAGGGTGGAGGCTCTGGGGCCAACGTCCTGACTTTC. This codes for CASSPQGGGSGANVLTF.

This clone was seen a single time. The chain uses TRBV6-5 and TRBJ1-4, with 8 bases identical to TRBD1. The CDR3 is made up of 14 amino acids. CDR1 and CDR2 (germline): MNHEY, SVGAGI. Trimming at V came to 7 bases and at J to 7 bases, leaving 8 bases not matched to a gene. DNA for the CDR3: TGTGCCAGCAACTCAGGGGGCATAGGTGAAAAACTGTTTTTT. Translated: CASNSGGIGEKLFF.

The V call is TRBV4-2, the J call TRBJ2-7; no clear D. There are 13 residues in the CDR3. Germline lookup yields CDR1 LGHNA and CDR2 YNFKEQ. The V gene lost 2 bases and the J gene lost 0 bases, with 5 bases spanning the gap. The CDR3 protein is CASSQLRSYEQYF. The DNA for the CDR3 is TGTGCCAGCAGCCAATTGCGCTCCTACGAGCAGTACTTC.

The gene calls are TRBV6-5 and TRBJ2-5, with 7 nucleotides matching TRBD2. The DNA end is a closer match to TRBJ2-7, so the J assignment may be wrong. The CDR3 runs 15 residues. Germline CDR1 MNHEY, CDR2 SVGAGI. The CDR3: CASSYELAETYEQYF. The CDR3 DNA reads TGTGCCAGCAGTTACGAGCTAGCGGAAACCTACGAGCAGTACTTC.

This chain links TRBV10-1 with TRBJ2-3; D is perhaps TRBD1 (6 bases). The germline gives CDR1 WNHNN, CDR2 SYGVQD (reference sequence). Trimming left V 5 bases short and J 2 bases short, with 11 bases between. This CDR3 contains 14 residues. CDR3 amino acids: CASSRDTDTDTQYF. CDR3 bases: TGCGCCAGCAGTCGGGACACCGACACAGATACGCAGTATTTT.

The gene calls are TRBV4-2 and TRBJ2-5; 10 bases agree with TRBD2. This CDR3 spans 17 amino acids. Looked up from germline, CDR1 is LGHNA and CDR2 is YNFKEQ. V gave up 1 base and J gave up 5 bases; unmatched junction bases: 10. Here the CDR3 reads CASSQASGRRERETQYF. CDR3 sequence (DNA): TGTGCCAGCAGCCAAGCTAGCGGGAGACGGGAAAGGGAGACCCAGTACTTC.

This clone has just a few counts. The rearrangement joins TRBV7-9 to TRBJ2-1; a possible D gene is TRBD2 (6 bases). V dropped 4 bases and J dropped 0 bases, with 10 bases sitting between them. The CDR3 is 15 amino acids. CDR1 SEHNR and CDR2 FQNEAQ come from the germline V gene (reference sequence). CDR3 loop: CASSSSGLSYNEQFF. The CDR3 nucleotides read TGTGCCAGCAGCTCCAGCGGGCTCTCCTACAATGAGCAGTTCTTC.

J is TRBJ1-1 and V is TRBV10-2, with D perhaps TRBD1 (6 bases). The CDR3 runs 15 residues. Germline loops: CDR1 WSHSY, CDR2 SAAADI. Trimming took off 8 bases at V and 1 base at J, with 17 bases between the two ends. The CDR3 reads CASGARTVKNTEAFF. For the CDR3, the DNA is TGCGCCAGCGGGGCTCGGACAGTAAAGAACACTGAAGCTTTCTTT.

CDR3 DNA: TGTGCCAGCAGCCTTGGATTAGCGATCCGGGAAAAGAAGAGGAGTGGCTACACCTTC. It encodes CASSLGLAIREKKRSGYTF. The chain employs TRBV5-4 and TRBJ1-2; no reliable D call. V shed 4 bases and J shed 7 bases, with 32 bases lying between them. The CDR3 runs 19 residues. The germline V gene has CDR1 SGHNT and CDR2 YYREEE (reference sequence).

The chain links TRBV7-9 to TRBJ2-5, with D tentatively TRBD2 (5 bases). The end of the DNA fits TRBJ2-7 better, so the J call may be wrong. CDR3 size: 14 residues. CDR1 and CDR2 from the germline V gene are SEHNR and FQNEAQ (reference sequence). Written as DNA, the CDR3 is TGTGCCAGCAGCTTCCAGGACGGGGACTACGAGCAGTACTTC. It specifies CASSFQDGDYEQYF.

DNA for the CDR3: TGTGCCAGCAGCCCCCAGGGGGCATATACCATATATTTT. Its translation is CASSPQGAYTIYF. V usage is TRBV7-9 and J usage is TRBJ1-3; 8 nucleotides line up with TRBD1. Trimming took 5 bases from V and 10 from J; bases not matched to a gene: 7. This CDR3 comprises 13 residues. Germline CDR1 is SEHNR and CDR2 is FQNEAQ (reference sequence).

The V and J genes are TRBV15 and TRBJ2-2; 9 nucleotides match TRBD2. After removal of 0 bases from V and 1 base from J, the junction contained 3 bases not matched to a gene. There are 17 residues in the CDR3. The germline gives CDR1 LNHNV, CDR2 YYDKDF (reference sequence). CDR3 in DNA: TGTGCCACCAGCAGAGATCCGACTAGCGGGAACACCGGGGAGCTGTTTTTT. This translates into CATSRDPTSGNTGELFF.

The genes are TRBV9 and TRBJ2-7; 10 nucleotides agree with TRBD1. J was trimmed by 7 bases and V by 0 bases; bases with no gene match: 7. The germline V gene encodes CDR1 SGDLS and CDR2 YYNGEE. The CDR3 is 15 residues long. The CDR3 sequence: CASSVGTGGHLEQYF. CDR3 DNA: TGTGCCAGCAGCGTAGGGACAGGGGGACACCTGGAGCAGTACTTC.

This chain connects TRBV7-9 to TRBJ2-1, with 14 bases matching TRBD2. Germline values: CDR1 SEHNR, CDR2 FQNEAQ (reference sequence). CDR3 length: 19 residues. J gave up 6 bases and V 2 bases, and 12 bases lay outside the gene matches. CDR3 coding DNA: TGTGCCAGCAGCTTACCCCAGGGACTAGCGGGAGCTACGGGCAATGAGCAGTTCTTC. Translation gives CASSLPQGLAGATGNEQFF.

The chain employs TRBV11-2 and TRBJ2-7, with D possibly being TRBD2 (5 bases). The CDR3 length is 13 residues. Trimming removed 0 bases at V and 7 bases at J, with 10 bases between. Germline values: CDR1 SGHAT, CDR2 FQNNGV. The chain's CDR3 is CASSLEEVGEQYF. CDR3 in DNA: TGTGCCAGCAGCTTAGAGGAGGTGGGAGAGCAGTACTTC.

The genes are TRBV6-5 and TRBJ2-3; 9 bases agree with TRBD2. The CDR3 extends over 15 amino acids. V lost 3 bases, J lost 4 bases, and 5 bases stayed unmatched. Germline CDR1 MNHEY, CDR2 SVGAGI. This CDR3 is CASSYTAGGPDTQYF. In nucleotides, the CDR3 is TGTGCCAGCAGTTATACAGCGGGAGGACCAGATACGCAGTATTTT.

The sample holds a few counts of this clone. This chain links TRBV28 with TRBJ1-5; weak D call: TRBD1 (5 bases). The CDR3 runs to 15 residues. Germline-derived CDR1 and CDR2 are MDHEN and SYDVKM. V was cut by 6 bases and J by 8 bases, with 20 bases left in between. CDR3 amino acids: CASRRETARRKPQHF. The CDR3 DNA reads TGTGCCAGCAGGCGTGAGACAGCCCGTAGGAAGCCCCAGCATTTT. The variable domain in full, with the rest retrieved from reference TRBV28 and TRBJ1-5, is DVKVTQSSRYLVKRTGEKVFLECVQDMDHENMFWYRQDPGLGLRLIYFSYDVKMKEKGDIPEGYSVSREKKERFSLILESASTNQTSMYLCASRRETARRKPQHFGDGTRLSIL.

V gene TRBV19 combines with J gene TRBJ1-2; perhaps TRBD1 as D (6 bases). The V and J ends lost 7 bases and 2 bases respectively, with 11 bases between them. There are 13 residues in the CDR3. Germline V lookup: CDR1 LNHDA, CDR2 SQIVND (reference sequence). The CDR3 here is CASMKGENYGYTF. CDR3 DNA sequence: TGTGCCAGTATGAAGGGGGAGAACTATGGCTACACCTTC.

The chain couples TRBV5-1 to TRBJ2-2, with 7 bases lining up with TRBD1. This CDR3 has 16 amino acids. CDR1 and CDR2 from the germline V gene are SGHRS and YFSETQ. V shed 0 bases, J shed 4 bases, and the junction held 6 bases outside the gene matches. Written as DNA, the CDR3 is TGCGCCAGCAGCTTGGGACAGGGACGCGGCACCGGGGAGCTGTTTTTT. Its protein product is CASSLGQGRGTGELFF.

V gene TRBV28 combines with J gene TRBJ1-1, with no clear D. Trimming pared 2 bases from V and 4 bases from J, leaving 14 bases between. Per the germline V gene, CDR1 is MDHEN and CDR2 is SYDVKM. The CDR3 totals 15 residues. Written as DNA, the CDR3 is TGTGCCAGCAGTTTACGTCGTACTCGGGGCACTGAAGCTTTCTTT. Its translation: CASSLRRTRGTEAFF.

The CDR3 bases are TGTGCCGACAGGGCGAGAACTGAAGCTTTCTTT. Its protein product is CADRARTEAFF. This sequence joins TRBV5-8 and TRBJ1-1, with 7 bases matching TRBD1. Germline CDR1 and CDR2: SGHTS and YDEGEE. V gave up 10 bases and J gave up 5 bases; unmatched junction bases: 5. The CDR3 covers 11 residues.

The rearrangement joins TRBV6-5 to TRBJ2-3, with no clear D. Germline-derived CDR1 and CDR2 are MNHEY and SVGAGI. The CDR3 spans 11 residues. Trimming took off 2 bases at V and 10 bases at J, with 7 bases between the two ends. The CDR3 nucleotides read TGTGCCAGCAGTTACCCCCGTTCGCAGTATTTT. Its protein is CASSYPRSQYF.